This TCR beta chain was identified in a study of blood T cell repertoires in COVID-19. Study background: The United States, Italy and Spain were the sources of the acute and convalescent COVID-19 samples. In each case, the material was cDNA or gDNA derived from T cells, B-cell-depleted T cells, or PBMCs.

The CDR3 spans 14 residues. The germline V gene encodes CDR1 MNHEY and CDR2 SVGAGI. V trimming: 6 bases; J trimming: 3 bases; junction bases outside the gene matches: 5. Method: immunoSEQ multiplex PCR; TCRdb's copy keeps in-frame clones and lacks some. The repertoire consists of about 110,000 clones, with 85% occurring once and the leading ten covering about 13%. What was sequenced was peripheral blood. This chain joins TRBV6-5 and TRBJ2-1; TRBD1 agrees at 7 bases. This TCR was sampled from a human donor in a cohort sampled during active COVID-19. For the CDR3, the DNA is TGTGCCAGCAGAGGGGACAGAGACTACAATGAGCAGTTCTTC. Amino acids: CASRGDRDYNEQFF.